This T cell receptor (beta chain) was identified during a study of T cell repertoires in cytomegalovirus infection. Study information: HLA-C-restricted CMV epitopes, recently identified, and well-studied HLA-B-restricted ones were used by the study. It was the public TCR beta signatures that indicated both CMV infection and matching HLA type.

This clonotype was detected only a few times. Its antigen is still unknown. V lost 2 bases, J lost 7 bases, and 14 bases lay in between. This CDR3 contains 14 residues. Looked up from germline, CDR1 is SGHDN and CDR2 is FVKESK. Using its own MiXCR run on the reads, TCRdb lists one record per CDR3 protein. The data contain 650,000 to 900,000 distinct CDR3 sequences, over 25% of them singletons. Findings and limits, study-wide: Across the ex vivo response, the dominant clonotypes were HLA-C-restricted CMV-specific TCR beta clonotypes. Individuals carrying CMV plus the relevant HLA were identified by cumulative frequency of public TCR beta families.

The material sequenced was cultured CD8+ T cells from PBMCs, taken from culture after CMV antigen stimulation. The receptor's source is a human donor in good health (CMV status not recorded). Some clones in this sample may be carry-over from other donors' samples. The gene calls are TRBV14 and TRBJ1-1; a possible D gene is TRBD1 (5 bases). DNA of the CDR3: TGTGCCAGCAGCCAACACACAATGAGGGGTGAAGCTTTCTTT. It encodes CASSQHTMRGEAFF.